This T cell receptor beta chain was captured by sequencing in a study of T and B cells in COVID-19 patients. Blood genomic DNA input for TRB amplification was about 240-500 ng. The CDR3 has 13 amino acids. Unmatched junction bases numbered 7, after V lost 5 bases and J lost 7 bases. Germline lookup yields CDR1 LNHDA and CDR2 SQIVND (reference sequence). TRB rearrangements were amplified by multiplex PCR with BIOMED2 TRB-A/B primers. TCRdb reanalysed the multiplex PCR reads using MiXCR and keeps one entry per CDR3 protein. The table lists about 5,600 distinct CDR3 sequences, roughly 27% of them singletons.

Sequencing was done on a sample of blood. The rearrangement links TRBV19 to TRBJ1-1; 7 nucleotides match TRBD1. This receptor was taken from a human donor with active COVID-19. The donor label of this sample is uncertain. CDR3 in amino acids: CASSSSGGDEAFF. The CDR3 DNA reads TGTGCCAGTAGTTCCTCAGGGGGTGATGAAGCTTTCTTT.